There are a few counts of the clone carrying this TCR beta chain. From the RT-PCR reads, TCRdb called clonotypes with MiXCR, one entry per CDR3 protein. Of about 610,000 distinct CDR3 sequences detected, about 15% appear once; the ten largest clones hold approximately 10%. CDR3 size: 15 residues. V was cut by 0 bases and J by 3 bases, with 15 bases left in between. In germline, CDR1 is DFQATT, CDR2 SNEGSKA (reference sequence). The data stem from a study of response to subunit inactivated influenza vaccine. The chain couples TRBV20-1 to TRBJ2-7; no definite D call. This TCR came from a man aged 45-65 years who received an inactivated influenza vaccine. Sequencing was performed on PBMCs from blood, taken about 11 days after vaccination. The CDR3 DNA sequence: TGCAGTGCTAGAGATAAGGGCAGGCTGTACTACGAGCAGTACTTC. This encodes CSARDKGRLYYEQYF.